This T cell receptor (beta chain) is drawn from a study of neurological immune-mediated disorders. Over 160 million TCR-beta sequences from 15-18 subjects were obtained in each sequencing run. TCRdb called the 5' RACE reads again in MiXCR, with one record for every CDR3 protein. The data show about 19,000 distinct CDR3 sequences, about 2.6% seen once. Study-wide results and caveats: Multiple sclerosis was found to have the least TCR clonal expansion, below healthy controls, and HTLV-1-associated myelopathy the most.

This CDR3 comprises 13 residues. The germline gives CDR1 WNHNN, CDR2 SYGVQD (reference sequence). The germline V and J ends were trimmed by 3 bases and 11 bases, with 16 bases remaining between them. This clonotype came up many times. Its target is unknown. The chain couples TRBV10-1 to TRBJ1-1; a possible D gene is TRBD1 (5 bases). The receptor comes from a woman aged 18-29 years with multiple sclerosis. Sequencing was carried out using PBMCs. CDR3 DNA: TGCGCCAGCAGTGACTCGCGACAGACCGAGGCTTTCTTT. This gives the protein CASSDSRQTEAFF.